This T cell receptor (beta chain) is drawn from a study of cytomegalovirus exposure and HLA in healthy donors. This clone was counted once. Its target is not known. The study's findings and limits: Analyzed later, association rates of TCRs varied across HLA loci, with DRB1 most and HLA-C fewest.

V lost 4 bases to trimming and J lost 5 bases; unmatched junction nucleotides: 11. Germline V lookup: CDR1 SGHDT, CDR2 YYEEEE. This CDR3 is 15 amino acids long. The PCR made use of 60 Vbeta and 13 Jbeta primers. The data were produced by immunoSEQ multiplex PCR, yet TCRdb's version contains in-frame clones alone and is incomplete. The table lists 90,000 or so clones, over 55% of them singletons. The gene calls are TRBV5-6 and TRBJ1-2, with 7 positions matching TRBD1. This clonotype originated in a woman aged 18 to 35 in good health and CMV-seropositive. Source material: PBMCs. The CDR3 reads CASSPRRGGAYGYTF. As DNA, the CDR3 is TGTGCCAGCAGCCCGCGGAGAGGGGGCGCGTATGGCTACACCTTC. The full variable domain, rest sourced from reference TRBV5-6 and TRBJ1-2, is DAGVTQSPTHLIKTRGQQVTLRCSPKSGHDTVSWYQQALGQGPQFIFQYYEEEERQRGNFPDRFSGHQFPNYSSELNVNALLLGDSALYLCASSPRRGGAYGYTFGSGTRLTVV.